This TCR beta chain appears in the sequencing data of a study of T cells after yellow fever vaccination. General study results and limits: Weaker overall was a secondary response that nonetheless peaked faster, on day 5 versus 15. Some clonotypes, a small share, were shared between CD4 and CD8 compartments. Most primary-vaccination clones recurred post-booster (roughly 96% CD4, roughly 91% CD8).

Template-switching 5'RACE yielded the TCR cDNA; a universal primer site and UMIs were added in the process. TCRdb ran MiXCR on the 5' RACE reads and lists one entry per CDR3 protein. The table shows some 320,000 distinct CDR3 sequences, with 4% to 5.5% occurring only once. Germline V gene lookup returns CDR1 GTSNPN and CDR2 SVGIG (reference sequence). Trimming at V came to 2 bases and at J to 2 bases, leaving 5 bases not matched to a gene. The CDR3 has 15 residues. This clonotype was recorded many times. Its antigen is undetermined. The chain joins TRBV30 to TRBJ2-7; 11 bases align to TRBD2. The specimen was PBMCs, collected 15 days after the yellow fever booster vaccination. The TCR was taken from a man between 18 and 29 years old who received the YFV17D yellow fever vaccine. DNA of the CDR3: TGTGCCTGGAGTCCGGGACTAGCGGCCACCTACGAGCAGTACTTC. Amino acid sequence: CAWSPGLAATYEQYF.